The source of this TCR beta chain is a study of blood T cell repertoires in COVID-19. At the level of the study: Acute and convalescent COVID-19 samples came from the United States, Italy and Spain.

Assay used: immunoSEQ multiplex PCR; TCRdb lists only in-frame clones, some missing. The table shows roughly 430,000 clones, with roughly 88% occurring only once. This CDR3 region has 14 residues. The V gene lost 3 bases and the J gene lost 0 bases, with 8 bases spanning the gap. Per the germline V gene, CDR1 is KGHSH and CDR2 is LQKENI. The V gene is TRBV18, the J gene TRBJ1-2, with unresolved D. What was sequenced was PBMCs or T cells enriched from blood (not recorded which). The origin of this receptor is a woman in her 40s with acute COVID-19. CDR3 coding DNA: TGTGCCAGCTCACCTTCAGAAGCTAACTATGGCTACACCTTC. Translated, it gives CASSPSEANYGYTF.